This T cell receptor (beta chain) is from a study of blood T cell repertoires in COVID-19. As for the study in general: Specimens from acute and convalescent COVID-19 originated in the United States, Italy and Spain. From T cells, B-cell-depleted T cells, or PBMCs came the material, which was cDNA or gDNA.

V was pared by 2 bases and J by 2 bases, with 8 bases between. This CDR3 comprises 14 residues. Germline V lookup: CDR1 SEHNR, CDR2 FQNEAQ (reference sequence). Seattle-derived patients entered the study during active infection and were followed longitudinally. The method was immunoSEQ multiplex PCR; TCRdb's version includes in-frame clones alone and lacks a portion of them. In the table there are 150,000 to 200,000 clones, roughly four fifths of which are singletons. The V gene is TRBV7-9, the J gene TRBJ2-3, with D perhaps matching TRBD2 (6 bases). Sequencing was done on a sample of peripheral blood. The clonotype was recovered from a woman between 65 and 79 years old with COVID-19, enrolled during active disease. The CDR3 region has the DNA TGTGCCAGCAGCTTAACGGGGGACACAGATACGCAGTATTTT. Protein sequence: CASSLTGDTDTQYF. Together with reference TRBV7-9 and TRBJ2-3, the CDR3 gives the full variable domain: DTGVSQNPRHKITKRGQNVTFRCDPISEHNRLYWYRQTLGQGPEFLTYFQNEAQLEKSRLLSDRFSAERPKGSFSTLEIQRTEQGDSAMYLCASSLTGDTDTQYFGPGTRLTVL.